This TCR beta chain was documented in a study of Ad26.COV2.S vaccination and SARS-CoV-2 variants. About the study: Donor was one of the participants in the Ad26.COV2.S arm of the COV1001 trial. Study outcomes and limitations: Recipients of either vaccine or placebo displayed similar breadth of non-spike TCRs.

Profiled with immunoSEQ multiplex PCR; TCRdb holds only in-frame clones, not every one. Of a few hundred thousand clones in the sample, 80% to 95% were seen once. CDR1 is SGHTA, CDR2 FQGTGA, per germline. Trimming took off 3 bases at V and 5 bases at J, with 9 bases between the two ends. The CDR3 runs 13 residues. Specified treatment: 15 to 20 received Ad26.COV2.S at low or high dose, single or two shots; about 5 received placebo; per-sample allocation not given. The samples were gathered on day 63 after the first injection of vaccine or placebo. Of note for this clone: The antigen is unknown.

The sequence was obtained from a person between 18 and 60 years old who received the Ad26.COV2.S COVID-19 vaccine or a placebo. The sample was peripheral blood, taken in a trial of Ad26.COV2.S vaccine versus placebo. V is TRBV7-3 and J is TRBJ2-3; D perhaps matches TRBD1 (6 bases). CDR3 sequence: CASSFSGEDTQYF. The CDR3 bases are TGTGCCAGCAGCTTTTCAGGGGAAGATACGCAGTATTTT.